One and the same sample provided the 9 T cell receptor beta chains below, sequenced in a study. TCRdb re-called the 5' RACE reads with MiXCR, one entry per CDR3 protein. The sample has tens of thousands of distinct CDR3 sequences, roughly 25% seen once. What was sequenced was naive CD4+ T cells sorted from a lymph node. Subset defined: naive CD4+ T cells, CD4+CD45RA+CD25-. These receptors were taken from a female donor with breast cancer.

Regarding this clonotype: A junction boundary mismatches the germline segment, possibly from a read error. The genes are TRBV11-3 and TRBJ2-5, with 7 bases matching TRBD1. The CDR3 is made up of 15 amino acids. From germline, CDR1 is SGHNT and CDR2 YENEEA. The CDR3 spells CASSSGTEEQETQNF. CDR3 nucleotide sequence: TGTGCCAGCAGCTCAGGGACAGAGGAACAAGAGACCCAGAACTTC.

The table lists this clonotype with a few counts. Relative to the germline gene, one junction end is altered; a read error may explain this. Here the CDR3 DNA reads TGCGCCAGCAGCCAAGATGGGACAGGGGACTATGGCTACATCTTC. Translated: CASSQDGTGDYGYIF. The chain combines TRBV4-1 with TRBJ1-2; 10 nucleotides align to TRBD1. This CDR3 is 15 amino acids long. The germline V gene has CDR1 MGHRA and CDR2 YSYEKL.

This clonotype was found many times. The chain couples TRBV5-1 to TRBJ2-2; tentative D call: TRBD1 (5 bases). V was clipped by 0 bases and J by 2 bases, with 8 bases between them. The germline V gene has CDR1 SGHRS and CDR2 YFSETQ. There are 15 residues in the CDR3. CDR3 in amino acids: CASSLARGNTGELFF. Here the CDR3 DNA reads TGCGCCAGCAGCTTGGCTAGGGGCAACACCGGGGAGCTGTTTTTT.

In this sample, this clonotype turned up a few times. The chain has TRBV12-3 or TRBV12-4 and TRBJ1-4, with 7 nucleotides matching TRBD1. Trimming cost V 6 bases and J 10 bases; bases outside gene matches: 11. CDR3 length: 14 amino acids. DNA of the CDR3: TGTGCCAGCAGGCCGGGACAGCGACTTGGAAAACTGTTTTTT. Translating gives CASRPGQRLGKLFF.

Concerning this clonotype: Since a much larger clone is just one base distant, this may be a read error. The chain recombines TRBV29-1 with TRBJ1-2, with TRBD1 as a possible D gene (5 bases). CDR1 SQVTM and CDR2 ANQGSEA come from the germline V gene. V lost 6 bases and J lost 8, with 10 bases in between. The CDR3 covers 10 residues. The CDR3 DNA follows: TGCAGCGTCGGGACGGGCGGCTACACCTTC. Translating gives CSVGTGGYTF.

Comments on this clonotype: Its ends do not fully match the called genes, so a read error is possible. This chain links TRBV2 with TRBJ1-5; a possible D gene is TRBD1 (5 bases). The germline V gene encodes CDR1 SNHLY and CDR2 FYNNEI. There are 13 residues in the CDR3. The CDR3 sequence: CASAPGKNRPQHF. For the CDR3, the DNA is TGTGCCAGTGCTCCAGGGAAGAATCGGCCCCAGCATTTT.

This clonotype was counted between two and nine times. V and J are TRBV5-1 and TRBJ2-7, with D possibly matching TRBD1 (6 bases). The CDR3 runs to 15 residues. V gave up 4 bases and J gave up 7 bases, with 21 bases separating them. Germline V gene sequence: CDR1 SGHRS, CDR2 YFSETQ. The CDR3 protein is CASSPDVNRASEQYF. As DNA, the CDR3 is TGCGCCAGCAGCCCTGACGTTAACAGGGCCAGTGAGCAGTACTTC.

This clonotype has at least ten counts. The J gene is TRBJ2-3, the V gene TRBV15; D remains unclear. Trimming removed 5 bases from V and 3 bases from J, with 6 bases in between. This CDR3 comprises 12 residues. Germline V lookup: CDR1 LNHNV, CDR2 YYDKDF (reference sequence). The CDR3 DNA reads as TGTGCCACCAGCCAAAGGACAGATACGCAGTATTTT. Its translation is CATSQRTDTQYF.

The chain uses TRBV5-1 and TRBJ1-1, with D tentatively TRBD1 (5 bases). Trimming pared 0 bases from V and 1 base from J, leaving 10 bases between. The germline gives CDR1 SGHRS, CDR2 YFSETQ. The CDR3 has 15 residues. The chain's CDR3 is CASSLVGPPNTEAFF. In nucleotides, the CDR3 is TGCGCCAGCAGCTTGGTGGGACCCCCGAACACTGAAGCTTTCTTT. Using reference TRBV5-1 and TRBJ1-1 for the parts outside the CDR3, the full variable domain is KAGVTQTPRYLIKTRGQQVTLSCSPISGHRSVSWYQQTPGQGLQFLFEYFSETQRNKGNFPGRFSGRQFSNSRSEMNVSTLELGDSALYLCASSLVGPPNTEAFFGQGTRLTVV.